These T cell receptor beta chains were read from a single sample in a study of cytomegalovirus exposure and HLA in healthy donors. Profiled with immunoSEQ multiplex PCR; TCRdb holds only in-frame clones, not every one. The sample spans around 52,000 clones; the ten largest clones claim 26%. The sample comprised PBMCs. These receptor sequences come from a man aged 40-49 years in good health and CMV-seropositive. The CDR3 runs from the conserved cysteine through the conserved F or W. D genes are given only for firm matches. The size field is filled for only some rows; it gives once, few, many or a size class.

CDR3 DNA	CDR3 protein	V gene	CDR3 length	D gene	clone size	J gene
TGTGCCAGCAGACTGGCGGGTACCGGGGAGCTGTTTTTT	CASRLAGTGELFF	TRBV9	13	NA	NA	TRBJ2-2
TGTGCCAGCAGTAAAGCGGGGGGCAATGAGCAGTTCTTC	CASSKAGGNEQFF	TRBV25-1	13	TRBD2	NA	TRBJ2-1
TGTGCCAGCTCACCAGGGACAGGGAACAATCAGCCCCAGCATTTT	CASSPGTGNNQPQHF	TRBV18	15	TRBD1	NA	TRBJ1-5
TGTGCCAGCAGCTGGGGCTGGGCGGGGGAAGATACGCAGTATTTT	CASSWGWAGEDTQYF	TRBV5-4	15	TRBD2	NA	TRBJ2-3
TGTGCCAGCACCCCACAGGGCGCGATGAATGAGCAGTTCTTC	CASTPQGAMNEQFF	TRBV27	14	NA	NA	TRBJ2-1
TGTGCCAGCAGTCGGACTAGCAGAGAGACCCAGTACTTC	CASSRTSRETQYF	TRBV28	13	TRBD2	NA	TRBJ2-5
TGCGCCAGCAGCACGCCGGGACAGGGGGCAACTTTATACGAGCAGTACTTC	CASSTPGQGATLYEQYF	TRBV5-1	17	TRBD1	NA	TRBJ2-7
TGTGCCAGCTCACTCAATACGGGGATTGGAGAGACCCAGTACTTC	CASSLNTGIGETQYF	TRBV18	15	NA	NA	TRBJ2-5
TGTGCCTGGAGCACACAGGGGAATCAGCCCCAGCATTTT	CAWSTQGNQPQHF	TRBV30	13	TRBD1	NA	TRBJ1-5
TGTGCCAGCAGGACAGCTTACTACGAGCAGTACTTC	CASRTAYYEQYF	TRBV11-2	12	NA	NA	TRBJ2-7
TGTGCCTGGAGTGTACTAGGCGAAAAACTGTTTTTT	CAWSVLGEKLFF	TRBV30	12	NA	NA	TRBJ1-4
TGTGCCAGCAGCTCGGGGACAGGGGAGGGATACGAGCAGTACTTC	CASSSGTGEGYEQYF	TRBV5-6	15	TRBD1	NA	TRBJ2-7
TGTGCCAGTACCCCGACGACTAGCAGCTCCTACGAGCAGTACTTC	CASTPTTSSSYEQYF	TRBV19	15	TRBD2	NA	TRBJ2-7
TGTGCCAGCAGCCGCGGGGGATATAACTACGAGCAGTACTTC	CASSRGGYNYEQYF	TRBV7-9	14	TRBD2	NA	TRBJ2-7
TGTGCCAGCAGCTTGCTAGCGGGGACGATCAATGAGCAGTTCTTC	CASSLLAGTINEQFF	TRBV7-8	15	TRBD2	NA	TRBJ2-1
TGTGCCAGCACCCCCCTGTTGTGGGCCGGGGGCGGGGAGCTGTTTTTT	CASTPLLWAGGGELFF	TRBV28	16	NA	NA	TRBJ2-2
TGTGCCAGCAGTCTTAGCCCCATACAGGGGGCGGGAGGCTACACCTTC	CASSLSPIQGAGGYTF	TRBV28	16	TRBD1	NA	TRBJ1-2
TGTGCCAGCTCACTACACATAGGGGCCGGTTTTTACTTC	CASSLHIGAGFYF	TRBV18	13	NA	NA	TRBJ2-7
TGTGCCAGCAGTTATTACGGTCTCGGCACTGAAGCTTTCTTT	CASSYYGLGTEAFF	TRBV6-5	14	NA	NA	TRBJ1-1
TGTGCCAGCAGCCTGAATCGAGGACAGGGGGCGGTTGGAAACACCATATATTTT	CASSLNRGQGAVGNTIYF	TRBV5-4	18	TRBD1	NA	TRBJ1-3
TGTGCCAGTAGTAGACATGCGGGGGGCTCGAGCAATCAGCCCCAGCATTTT	CASSRHAGGSSNQPQHF	TRBV19	17	NA	NA	TRBJ1-5
TGTGCCAGCAGACCTGGAGACAGTAGCAATCAGCCCCAGCATTTT	CASRPGDSSNQPQHF	TRBV2	15	NA	NA	TRBJ1-5
TGCGCCAGCAGTGAGTCGAGACAGGGGGCAATCGGTGACACCATATATTTT	CASSESRQGAIGDTIYF	TRBV10-1	17	TRBD1	NA	TRBJ1-3
TGTGCCAGCAGTGACAATCCTCCCCTGAGCTCTGGGGCCAACGTCCTGACTTTC	CASSDNPPLSSGANVLTF	TRBV25-1	18	NA	NA	TRBJ2-6
TGTGCCAGCAGGGAGGCAGGGGATTACTACGAGCAGTACTTC	CASREAGDYYEQYF	TRBV27	14	NA	NA	TRBJ2-7
TGTGCCAGCAGCTTGGCACTAGCGGGGCCGTTCTTC	CASSLALAGPFF	TRBV5-5	12	TRBD2	NA	TRBJ2-1
TGTGCCAGCAGCTTAGGGGAGCGGGGGAGTGAGCAGTTCTTC	CASSLGERGSEQFF	TRBV7-6	14	TRBD2	NA	TRBJ2-1
TGTGCCTGGAGTTTAGGGGAGGTCAATGAGCAGTTCTTC	CAWSLGEVNEQFF	TRBV30	13	NA	NA	TRBJ2-1
TGTGCCAGCAGTCCGACCCCGACCCTGACGGGAGACCCAGAGACCCAGTACTTC	CASSPTPTLTGDPETQYF	TRBV27	18	NA	NA	TRBJ2-5
TGTGCCAGCAGTGCGGTCAATGAGCAGTTCTTC	CASSAVNEQFF	TRBV6-1	11	NA	NA	TRBJ2-1
TGTGCCTGGAGTACAGACAATCAGCCCCAGCATTTT	CAWSTDNQPQHF	TRBV30	12	NA	NA	TRBJ1-5
TGTGCCAGCAGCCACCGACAGCCCCCAGAGACCCAGTACTTC	CASSHRQPPETQYF	TRBV14	14	NA	NA	TRBJ2-5
TGTGCCAGCATAGACCCTTACGGCGGATATTCACCCCTCCACTTT	CASIDPYGGYSPLHF	TRBV6-6	15	NA	NA	TRBJ1-6
TGCGCCAGCAGTGAGTCCTCCGGGGGGGCCGGGACAGATACGCAGTATTTT	CASSESSGGAGTDTQYF	TRBV10-1	17	TRBD2	NA	TRBJ2-3
TGTGCCAGCAGCAAGCGGGTTGGGCAGTATTTT	CASSKRVGQYF	TRBV13	11	NA	NA	TRBJ2-3
TGTGCCTCCCTCCTCTGGACAGGGAGCGCGGCCCTTAGCAATCAGCCCCAGCATTTT	CASLLWTGSAALSNQPQHF	TRBV30	19	TRBD1	NA	TRBJ1-5
TGTGCCAGCAGCCAAAAAGGGGGCTACGAGCAGTACTTC	CASSQKGGYEQYF	TRBV14	13	NA	NA	TRBJ2-7
TGTGCCAGCTCATCTGGGGGGGCCTACGAGCAGTACTTC	CASSSGGAYEQYF	TRBV18	13	TRBD2	NA	TRBJ2-7
TGTGCCAGTAGCCGGCAGGCCTCTCCCTACAATGAGCAGTTCTTC	CASSRQASPYNEQFF	TRBV19	15	NA	NA	TRBJ2-1
TGCGCCAGCAGCCAAGATGGTACTAGCGGGGGGATAGATACGCAGTATTTT	CASSQDGTSGGIDTQYF	TRBV4-3	17	TRBD2	NA	TRBJ2-3
TGCGCCAGCAGTGAGGGGGGGGCTAGCAATCAGCCCCAGCATTTT	CASSEGGASNQPQHF	TRBV10-1	15	NA	medium-sized	TRBJ1-5
TGCGCCAGCAGCCGGGGGACAGAGGTTACGCAGTATTTT	CASSRGTEVTQYF	TRBV4-3	13	TRBD1	NA	TRBJ2-3
TGTGCCAGCAGTTCGGCGGCGGGAGGTGGGGCCAACGTCCTGATTTTC	CASSSAAGGGANVLIF	TRBV28	16	TRBD2	NA	TRBJ2-6
TGTGCCAGCAGCGTAGACCCAGACATGAACACTGAAGCTTTCTTT	CASSVDPDMNTEAFF	TRBV9	15	NA	NA	TRBJ1-1
TGTGCCAGCAGCTTAGTGGGGGGGGGACGATCCTACGAGCAGTACTTC	CASSLVGGGRSYEQYF	TRBV7-6	16	TRBD2	NA	TRBJ2-7
TGTGCCAGCAGCTTGGCCAAGGGGCACACTGAAGCTTTCTTT	CASSLAKGHTEAFF	TRBV5-4	14	NA	NA	TRBJ1-1